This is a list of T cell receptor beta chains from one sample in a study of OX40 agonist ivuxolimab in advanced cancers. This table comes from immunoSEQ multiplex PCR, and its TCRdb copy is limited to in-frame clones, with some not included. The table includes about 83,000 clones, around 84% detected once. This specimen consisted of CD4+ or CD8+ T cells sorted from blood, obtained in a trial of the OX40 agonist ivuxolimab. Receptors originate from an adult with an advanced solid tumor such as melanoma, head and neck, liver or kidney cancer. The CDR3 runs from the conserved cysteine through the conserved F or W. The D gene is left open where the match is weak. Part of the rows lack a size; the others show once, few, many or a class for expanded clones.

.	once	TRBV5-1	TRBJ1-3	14	CASSTESFGNTIYF	TGCGCCAGCTCTACGGAGTCTTTTGGAAACACCATATATTTT
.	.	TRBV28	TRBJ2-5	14	CASSRSRGEETQYF	TGTGCCAGCAGCAGATCCCGTGGGGAAGAGACCCAGTACTTC
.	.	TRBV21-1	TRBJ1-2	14	CASKRTGGPYGYTF	TGTGCCAGCAAGCGGACAGGGGGGCCGTATGGCTACACCTTC
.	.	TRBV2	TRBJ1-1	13	CASSVESYTEAFF	TGTGCCAGCAGTGTAGAAAGCTACACTGAAGCTTTCTTT
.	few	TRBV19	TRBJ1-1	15	CASSFGRSLNTEAFF	TGTGCCAGTAGTTTCGGCAGGTCGCTTAACACTGAAGCTTTCTTT
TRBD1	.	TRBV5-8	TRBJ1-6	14	CASSPRDRGSPLHF	TGTGCCAGCAGCCCGCGGGACAGGGGTTCACCCCTCCACTTT
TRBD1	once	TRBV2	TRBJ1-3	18	CASSDGTGKVRAGNTIYF	TGTGCCAGCAGTGACGGGACAGGGAAGGTTAGGGCTGGAAACACCATATATTTT
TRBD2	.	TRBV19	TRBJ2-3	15	CASSWTSELVDTQYF	TGTGCCAGTAGTTGGACTAGCGAACTTGTTGATACGCAGTATTTT
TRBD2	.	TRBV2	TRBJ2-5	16	CASSVASGGAGETQYF	TGTGCCAGCAGTGTAGCTAGCGGGGGGGCCGGGGAGACCCAGTACTTC
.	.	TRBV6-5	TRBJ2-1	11	CASSYRQKQFF	TGTGCCAGCAGTTACCGACAGAAGCAGTTCTTC
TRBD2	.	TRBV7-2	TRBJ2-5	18	CASSLKLAGDRYQETQYF	TGTGCCAGCAGCTTAAAGCTAGCGGGGGACCGGTACCAAGAGACCCAGTACTTC
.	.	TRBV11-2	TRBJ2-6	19	CASSAPGPIRSPGANVLTF	TGTGCCAGCAGCGCCCCGGGACCCATTCGTTCTCCTGGGGCCAACGTCCTGACTTTC
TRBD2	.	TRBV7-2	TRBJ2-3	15	CASSKFSGGTDTQYF	TGTGCCAGCAGCAAGTTTAGCGGGGGCACAGATACGCAGTATTTT
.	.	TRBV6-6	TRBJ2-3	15	CASSPRGLGTDTQYF	TGTGCCAGCAGTCCCCGGGGGTTGGGCACAGATACGCAGTATTTT
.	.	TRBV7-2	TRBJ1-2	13	CASSPEIRYGYTF	TGTGCCAGCAGCCCAGAGATACGTTATGGCTACACCTTC
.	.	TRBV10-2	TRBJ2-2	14	CASSESIMAGELFF	TGCGCCAGCAGTGAGTCTATAATGGCCGGGGAGCTGTTTTTT